The clone carrying this T cell receptor (beta chain) was seen a single time. What it recognizes is unknown. Stated treatment: some 20 received Ad26.COV2.S at low or high dose, single or two shots; several received placebo; per-sample allocation not given. Each sample was drawn 63 days after the first injection (of vaccine or placebo). In Boston, an adult donor aged 18-55 years took part. Clones were read by immunoSEQ multiplex PCR, and TCRdb kept only the in-frame ones, dropping some. The sample contains 400,000 to 450,000 clones, approximately 90% of which appear only once. The record originates from a study of Ad26.COV2.S vaccination and SARS-CoV-2 variants. Notes on the study in general: The TCR-based breadth and depth measures might underestimate overall T cell responses. Measurement of non-spike TCR breadth gave similar results in vaccine and placebo recipients. The placebo group had lower spike-specific TCR breadth than the vaccine recipients did.

Germline-derived CDR1 and CDR2 are MNHEY and SVGAGI. V was pared by 5 bases and J by 5 bases, with 18 bases between. This CDR3 comprises 15 residues. The sample was peripheral blood, taken in a trial of Ad26.COV2.S vaccine versus placebo. This clonotype was obtained from a person between 18 and 60 years old who received the Ad26.COV2.S COVID-19 vaccine or a placebo. This chain connects TRBV6-5 to TRBJ2-5, with a weak D call TRBD2 (5 bases). CDR3 DNA: TGTGCCAGCAGTCTCTTGGTTAGCGAGGAGGAGACCCAGTACTTC. Its protein is CASSLLVSEEETQYF.